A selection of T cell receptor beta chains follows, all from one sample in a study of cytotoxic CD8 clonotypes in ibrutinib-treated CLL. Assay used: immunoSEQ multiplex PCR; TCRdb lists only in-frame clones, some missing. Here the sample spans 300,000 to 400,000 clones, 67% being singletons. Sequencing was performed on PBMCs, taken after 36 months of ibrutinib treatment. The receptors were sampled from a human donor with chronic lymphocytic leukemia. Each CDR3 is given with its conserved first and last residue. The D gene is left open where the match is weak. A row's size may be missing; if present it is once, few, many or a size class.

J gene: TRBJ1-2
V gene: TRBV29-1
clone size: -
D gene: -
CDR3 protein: CSVVGTEATNYGYTF
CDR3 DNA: TGCAGCGTTGTCGGCACCGAGGCCACTAACTATGGCTACACCTTC

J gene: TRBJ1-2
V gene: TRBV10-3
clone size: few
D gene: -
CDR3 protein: CAISEVNAFSYGYTF
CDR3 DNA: TGTGCCATCAGTGAAGTAAACGCATTTTCCTATGGCTACACCTTC

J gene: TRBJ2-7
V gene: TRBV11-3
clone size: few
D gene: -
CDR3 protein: CASSLAGGGGPTYEQYF
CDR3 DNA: TGTGCCAGCAGCTTAGCTGGGGGCGGGGGCCCTACCTACGAGCAGTACTTC

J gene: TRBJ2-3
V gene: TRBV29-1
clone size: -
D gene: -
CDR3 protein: CSVEVWQADTQYF
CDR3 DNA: TGCAGCGTTGAAGTATGGCAGGCAGATACGCAGTATTTT

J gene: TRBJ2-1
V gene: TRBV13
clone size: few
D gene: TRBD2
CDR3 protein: CASSLAPEAGPLGREQFF
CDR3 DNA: TGTGCCAGCAGCTTAGCGCCGGAAGCGGGACCCTTAGGGCGTGAGCAGTTCTTC

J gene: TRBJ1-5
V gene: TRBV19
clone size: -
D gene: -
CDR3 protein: CASNVGAGSNQPQHF
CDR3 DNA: TGTGCCAGTAACGTCGGCGCGGGGAGCAATCAGCCCCAGCATTTT

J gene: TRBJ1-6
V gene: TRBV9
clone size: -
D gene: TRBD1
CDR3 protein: CASSRSTGGNSPLHF
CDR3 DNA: TGTGCCAGCAGCAGATCGACAGGGGGCAATTCACCCCTCCACTTT

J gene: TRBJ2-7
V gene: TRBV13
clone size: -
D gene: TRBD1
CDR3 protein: CASSRGQAEQYF
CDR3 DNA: TGTGCCAGCAGCCGGGGACAGGCCGAGCAGTACTTC

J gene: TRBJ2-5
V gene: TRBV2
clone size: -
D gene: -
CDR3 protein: CASSEARPGTQYF
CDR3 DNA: TGTGCCAGCAGTGAAGCCCGGCCCGGGACCCAGTACTTC

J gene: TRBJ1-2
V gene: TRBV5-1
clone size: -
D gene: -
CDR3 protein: CASSSNRGGVYGYTF
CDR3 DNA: TGCGCCAGCAGCTCGAACCGAGGAGGGGTCTATGGCTACACCTTC

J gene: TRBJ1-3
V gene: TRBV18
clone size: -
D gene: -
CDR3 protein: CASSAGSLPSGNTIYF
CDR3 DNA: TGTGCCAGCTCAGCCGGCTCTCTACCTTCTGGAAACACCATATATTTT

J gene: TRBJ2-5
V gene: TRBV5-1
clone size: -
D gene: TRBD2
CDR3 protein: CATSKAGGRRTQYF
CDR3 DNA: TGCGCCACCTCCAAAGCGGGGGGCCGACGTACCCAGTACTTC

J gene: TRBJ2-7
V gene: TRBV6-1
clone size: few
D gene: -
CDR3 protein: CASTVAYEQYF
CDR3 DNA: TGTGCCAGCACAGTGGCCTACGAGCAGTACTTC

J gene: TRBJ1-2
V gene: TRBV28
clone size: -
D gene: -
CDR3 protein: CASGPIGYGYTF
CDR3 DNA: TGTGCCAGCGGGCCTATAGGCTATGGCTACACCTTC

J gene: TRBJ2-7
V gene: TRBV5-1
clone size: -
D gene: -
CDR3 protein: CASSLVPNYEQYF
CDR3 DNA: TGCGCCAGCAGCTTGGTCCCAAACTACGAGCAGTACTTC

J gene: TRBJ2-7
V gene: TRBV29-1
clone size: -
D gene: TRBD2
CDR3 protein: CSVEIAGGDEQYF
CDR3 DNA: TGCAGCGTGGAAATAGCGGGGGGTGACGAGCAGTACTTC

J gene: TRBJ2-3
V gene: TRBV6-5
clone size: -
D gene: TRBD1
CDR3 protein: CASSSGGVTQYF
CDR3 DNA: TGTGCCAGCAGTTCAGGGGGCGTTACGCAGTATTTT

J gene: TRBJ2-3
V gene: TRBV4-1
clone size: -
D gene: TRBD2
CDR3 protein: CASSHRSGGASFGDTQYF
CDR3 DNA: TGCGCCAGCAGCCACCGTAGCGGGGGGGCCTCTTTTGGGGATACGCAGTATTTT